Described below is a single T cell receptor beta chain sequence and its context. What it recognizes is unknown. This entry belongs to a study of T cells expressing NK-cell markers. Regarding the study as a whole: The study left the HCMV specificity of expanded NKG2C+ T cell clones unresolved.

TCRdb reprocessed the 5' RACE reads, with one entry per CDR3 protein and no DNA. This sample's table has about 260,000 distinct CDR3 sequences. CDR3 length: 15 residues. Germline V gene lookup returns CDR1 SGHTA and CDR2 FQGTGA. The origin of this receptor is a woman aged 18-70 years in good health. Sequenced material: blood T cells: a sorted CD56 or NKG2C T cell subset, CD4+ or CD8+ T cells, or bulk PBMC T cells (not recorded which). The chain carries TRBV7-3 and TRBJ2-1. The CDR3 sequence: CASSLIRGSYNEQFF.